One sample yielded the 27 T cell receptor beta chains listed below, sequenced in a study of technical replicates of blood from several donors. Clones were read by immunoSEQ multiplex PCR, and TCRdb kept only the in-frame ones, dropping some. The sample has approximately 80,000 clones, 90% to 95% seen once. The sequenced material came from T cells isolated from PBMCs. Receptor source: a human donor in good health.

The CDR3 bases are TGTGCCAGCAGCTTAGAATATGGACAGTTCGCATCCTACGAGCAGTACTTC. Amino acid sequence: CASSLEYGQFASYEQYF. The chain is built from TRBV11-3 and TRBJ2-7, with D possibly matching TRBD1 (6 bases). With 0 bases removed from V and 1 base from J, the gap between germline ends came to 16 bases. The length of the CDR3 is 17 residues. The germline CDR1 and CDR2 sequences are SGHNT and YENEEA.

The J gene is TRBJ2-3, the V gene TRBV25-1; TRBD1 is a possible D gene (5 bases). V shed 2 bases and J shed 4 bases, with 16 bases lying between them. The CDR3 is 16 amino acids. Germline V lookup: CDR1 MGHDK, CDR2 SYGVNS. For the CDR3, the DNA is TGTGCCAGCAGTGAAGGGGCAGGTTTTACTCCAGATACGCAGTATTTT. Translating it yields CASSEGAGFTPDTQYF.

V gene TRBV4-1 combines with J gene TRBJ2-3; 9 bases match TRBD1. The CDR3 consists of 20 residues. V trimming: 0 bases; J trimming: 3 bases; junction bases outside the gene matches: 16. The germline CDR1 and CDR2 sequences are MGHRA and YSYEKL. The CDR3 coding sequence is TGCGCCAGCAGCCAAGATTTTCATCAAGTAGGGACAGGGAAAACAGATACGCAGTATTTT. Translated, it gives CASSQDFHQVGTGKTDTQYF.

The chain links TRBV12-2 to TRBJ2-7; the table's D call of TRBD2 was not tested on the DNA. TRBV12-2 is a recognized pseudogene. This CDR3 is 16 amino acids long. The CDR3 region is CASRPYGVSLLQEQYF. CDR3 in DNA: TGTGCAAGTCGCCCTTACGGGGTCTCGTTACTCCAAGAGCAGTACTTC.

The chain carries TRBV9 and TRBJ2-7, with 7 positions matching TRBD1. The V gene end was trimmed by 4 bases and the J gene end by 3 bases; junction bases not matched to a gene: 16. The germline V gene encodes CDR1 SGDLS and CDR2 YYNGEE. The CDR3 consists of 17 residues. The CDR3 sequence: CASSPAPGQEESYEQYF. Written as DNA, the CDR3 is TGTGCCAGCAGCCCCGCTCCCGGACAGGAAGAAAGCTACGAGCAGTACTTC.

With regard to this clone: Compared with germline, one end of the junction differs, possibly owing to a read error. The rearrangement links TRBV2 to TRBJ1-6; no definite D call. The CDR3 loop spans 14 amino acids. Germline V gene sequence: CDR1 SNHLY, CDR2 FYNNEI. CDR3: CASMRDAANSPLHF. The CDR3 coding sequence is TGTGCTAGCATGCGGGATGCCGCAAATTCACCCCTCCACTTT.

This clone was observed once. The V gene is TRBV27, the J gene TRBJ1-2; 10 bases agree with TRBD1. This CDR3 is built from 13 residues. Losses at the gene ends were 6 bases for V and 6 bases for J; bases not matched to a gene: 4. Germline V gives CDR1 MNHEY, CDR2 SMNVEV (reference sequence). DNA for the CDR3: TGTGCCAGCAGGCCGGGACAGGGGAATGGCTACACCTTC. Translated: CASRPGQGNGYTF.

The chain links TRBV5-1 to TRBJ2-7; 7 positions match TRBD2. Germline loops: CDR1 SGHRS, CDR2 YFSETQ. Trimming at V came to 4 bases and at J to 0 bases, leaving 7 bases not matched to a gene. The CDR3 totals 15 residues. The DNA for the CDR3 is TGCGCCAGCAGCGGGGCGGGAGTCACCTCCTACGAGCAGTACTTC. This encodes CASSGAGVTSYEQYF.

This clone was counted a single time. The J gene is TRBJ1-4, the V gene TRBV19; D is perhaps TRBD1 (6 bases). The V end lost 5 bases, the J end lost 5 bases, and 21 bases lay between the germline ends. The CDR3 consists of 17 residues. Looked up from germline, CDR1 is LNHDA and CDR2 is SQIVND (reference sequence). Written as DNA, the CDR3 is TGTGCCAGTAGTCGTAACCTGGTTGGGACATCGAATGAAAAACTGTTTTTT. Its translation is CASSRNLVGTSNEKLFF.

V and J are TRBV10-1 and TRBJ1-5, with TRBD1 matching 9 bases. The CDR3 loop spans 15 amino acids. The V and J ends lost 10 bases and 1 base, in that order; junction bases with no gene match: 8. The germline gives CDR1 WNHNN, CDR2 SYGVQD (reference sequence). The CDR3 here is CANKTGGPSNQPQHF. CDR3 in DNA: TGCGCCAACAAAACAGGGGGCCCGAGCAATCAGCCCCAGCATTTT.

V and J are TRBV9 and TRBJ2-1; D is possibly TRBD1 (5 bases). Germline values: CDR1 SGDLS, CDR2 YYNGEE. The CDR3 covers 15 residues. Between the trimmed V and J ends, which lost 2 bases and 7 bases, there was a span of 16 bases. CDR3 DNA sequence: TGTGCCAGCAGCGTGAGGTGGGGCCACGGGAATGAGCAGTTCTTC. Protein sequence: CASSVRWGHGNEQFF.

The rearrangement uses TRBV29-1 and TRBJ1-5; D may be TRBD1 (6 bases). The CDR3 runs 15 residues. Germline V gene sequence: CDR1 SQVTM, CDR2 ANQGSEA. Deletions cut 5 bases from V and 0 bases from J, with 14 bases between. The DNA for the CDR3 is TGCAGCGTTCTTACAGGGCCTTATAGCAATCAGCCCCAGCATTTT. Its translation: CSVLTGPYSNQPQHF. Full variable domain (outside the CDR3, taken from reference TRBV29-1 and TRBJ1-5): SAVISQKPSRDICQRGTSLTIQCQVDSQVTMMFWYRQQPGQSLTLIATANQGSEATYESGFVIDKFPISRPNLTFSTLTVSNMSPEDSSIYLCSVLTGPYSNQPQHFGDGTRLSIL.

V gene TRBV9 combines with J gene TRBJ2-2; 13 bases line up with TRBD2. The CDR3 contains 15 residues. Germline lookup yields CDR1 SGDLS and CDR2 YYNGEE. Unmatched junction bases numbered 5, after V lost 2 bases and J lost 10 bases. The CDR3 bases are TGTGCCAGCAGCGTCACTAGCGGGAGGGTTGTGGAGCTGTTTTTT. It codes for CASSVTSGRVVELFF.

The chain couples TRBV18 to TRBJ1-2; 7 nucleotides line up with TRBD1. The CDR3 has 15 residues. CDR1 is KGHSH and CDR2 is LQKENI in the germline V gene. The trim removed 3 bases at V and 6 bases at J, leaving 10 bases unmatched. The DNA for the CDR3 is TGTGCCAGCTCACCTAGCGAGACAGGGACTCATGGCTACACCTTC. Protein: CASSPSETGTHGYTF. Together with reference TRBV18 and TRBJ1-2, the CDR3 gives the full variable domain: NAGVMQNPRHLVRRRGQEARLRCSPMKGHSHVYWYRQLPEEGLKFMVYLQKENIIDESGMPKERFSAEFPKEGPSILRIQQVVRGDSAAYFCASSPSETGTHGYTFGSGTRLTVV.

V usage is TRBV5-1 and J usage is TRBJ1-3; D gene ambiguous. Germline values: CDR1 SGHRS, CDR2 YFSETQ. CDR3 length: 14 residues. V was pared by 0 bases and J by 8 bases, with 12 bases between. CDR3 nucleotides: TGCGCCAGCAGCTTGGCGAGGTCGGAAGACACCATATATTTT. It codes for CASSLARSEDTIYF.

The CDR3 protein is CASSLLEAEQFF. In DNA form, the CDR3 reads TGTGCCAGCAGCTTGTTAGAAGCTGAGCAGTTCTTC. The chain has TRBV5-4 and TRBJ2-1; D gene unclear. From germline, CDR1 is SGHNT and CDR2 YYREEE (reference sequence). V lost 1 base to trimming and J lost 9 bases, with 8 bases between them. The CDR3 spans 12 residues.

This rearrangement joins TRBV11-3 to TRBJ2-5, with 7 nucleotides matching TRBD2. CDR3 length: 16 residues. Trimming removed 1 base from V and 4 bases from J; junction bases left unmatched: 9. Germline loops: CDR1 SGHNT, CDR2 YENEEA. The CDR3 region is CASSLAREIYGETQYF. The CDR3 coding sequence is TGTGCCAGCAGCTTAGCGCGGGAGATCTACGGAGAGACCCAGTACTTC.

The V gene is TRBV6-5, the J gene TRBJ1-1; D possibly corresponds to TRBD1 (6 bases). Trimming stripped 6 bases from V and 3 bases from J, with 11 bases between. CDR3 size: 13 residues. CDR1 is MNHEY, CDR2 SVGAGI, per germline. CDR3 region: CASRKKGDTEAFF. CDR3 nucleotides: TGTGCCAGCAGAAAAAAGGGGGACACTGAAGCTTTCTTT.

The chain joins TRBV15 to TRBJ2-7, with TRBD2 matching over 7 bases. The germline CDR1 and CDR2 sequences are LNHNV and YYDKDF (reference sequence). V was pared by 6 bases and J by 1 base, with 3 bases of the junction left unmatched. The CDR3 is 13 residues long. In DNA, the CDR3 is TGTGCCACCAGTGCGGGGGATTCCTACGAGCAGTACTTC. This codes for CATSAGDSYEQYF.

The chain carries TRBV7-6 and TRBJ2-5; D might be TRBD2 (5 bases). This CDR3 spans 16 amino acids. Germline V gene lookup returns CDR1 SGHVS and CDR2 FNYEAQ. V gave up 2 bases and J gave up 2 bases, with 15 bases separating them. CDR3: CASSLYLRRVQETQYF. DNA for the CDR3: TGTGCCAGCAGCTTATACTTACGGCGGGTTCAAGAGACCCAGTACTTC.

The chain carries TRBV11-3 and TRBJ2-7, with 7 bases fitting TRBD1. Germline V lookup: CDR1 SGHNT, CDR2 YENEEA. CDR3 length: 14 amino acids. V shed 8 bases and J 1 base; nucleotides not matched to a gene: 8. The CDR3 DNA follows: TGTGCCAGCGGAGACAGGGCTCCATCCTACGAGCAGTACTTC. Translation gives CASGDRAPSYEQYF.

V gene TRBV19 combines with J gene TRBJ2-3; tentatively, D is TRBD2 (7 bases). V dropped 1 base and J dropped 4 bases, with 12 bases sitting between them. Germline V gene data show CDR1 as LNHDA and CDR2 as SQIVND (reference sequence). This CDR3 spans 15 amino acids. The CDR3 loop is CASSIGGGGADTQYF. In DNA, the CDR3 is TGTGCCAGTAGTATAGGAGGGGGGGGCGCAGATACGCAGTATTTT.

The V gene is TRBV30, the J gene TRBJ1-5; 8 bases match TRBD1. This CDR3 contains 15 residues. Looked up from germline, CDR1 is GTSNPN and CDR2 is SVGIG (reference sequence). Trimming took 0 bases from V and 6 from J; bases not matched to a gene: 7. The CDR3 protein is CAWSVPQGAFQPQHF. CDR3 coding DNA: TGTGCCTGGAGTGTACCCCAGGGGGCTTTTCAGCCCCAGCATTTT.

The rearrangement uses TRBV27 and TRBJ1-1; 7 nucleotides agree with TRBD1. Losses at the gene ends were 2 bases for V and 2 bases for J; bases not matched to a gene: 5. This CDR3 has 15 residues. Per the germline V gene, CDR1 is MNHEY and CDR2 is SMNVEV (reference sequence). The CDR3 DNA reads TGTGCCAGCAGTTTAATTGGGACAGCCAACACTGAAGCTTTCTTT. Encoded protein: CASSLIGTANTEAFF.

J is TRBJ2-1 and V is TRBV4-1, with 7 bases that match TRBD1. After removal of 1 base from V and 7 bases from J, the junction contained 13 bases not matched to a gene. Germline CDR1 is MGHRA and CDR2 is YSYEKL. This CDR3 is built from 17 residues. The CDR3: CASSQVDRRSQGNEQFF. DNA of the CDR3: TGCGCCAGCAGCCAAGTCGATCGTCGCTCACAGGGGAATGAGCAGTTCTTC.

The J gene is TRBJ2-3, the V gene TRBV10-3; 9 nucleotides agree with TRBD2. The CDR3 length is 15 residues. Trimming removed 10 bases from V and 3 bases from J; junction bases left unmatched: 11. CDR1 ENHRY and CDR2 SYGVKD come from the germline V gene. CDR3 sequence: CATADGLAGTDTQYF. The CDR3 coding sequence is TGTGCCACCGCCGATGGGCTAGCGGGAACAGATACGCAGTATTTT.

This chain joins TRBV2 and TRBJ1-1; D is undetermined. V lost 1 base to trimming and J lost 1 base, with 13 bases between them. CDR1 is SNHLY and CDR2 is FYNNEI in the germline V gene. This CDR3 is 16 amino acids long. The CDR3 coding sequence is TGTGCCAGCAGTGAAGAGGCCGGCAGAGGGAACACTGAAGCTTTCTTT. Amino acids: CASSEEAGRGNTEAFF.